This entry features one TCR beta chain sequence. Antigen: not known. The data were obtained in a study of beta chain features in type 1 diabetes. Study-wide background: In all, about 100,000,000 sorted cells from all samples were analyzed.

Findings and limits, study-wide: Within each of all four CD4+ subsets, Type 1 diabetes patients had TCRB CDR3s that were moderately but significantly shorter.

Germline-derived CDR1 and CDR2 are SGHRS and YFSETQ. CDR3 length: 15 amino acids. V shed 0 bases, J shed 9 bases, and the junction held 3 bases outside the gene matches. Expressed TCRB transcripts were sequenced after all isolated RNA was converted to cDNA. Method: immunoSEQ multiplex PCR; TCRdb's copy keeps in-frame clones and lacks some. This sample has a few hundred thousand clones; about 20% occur once, and the top ten carry 0.028%. This sequence was found in a woman aged 35 to 49 with type 1 diabetes. Sample: naive CD4+ T cells from blood. This chain uses TRBV5-1 with TRBJ2-1; 13 positions match TRBD2. The CDR3 nucleotides read TGCGCCAGCAGCTTGGTACTAGCGGGAGGGGGTGAGCAGTTCTTC. It specifies CASSLVLAGGGEQFF.